This T cell receptor (beta chain) was sequenced in a study of cytomegalovirus exposure and HLA in healthy donors. With 5 bases clipped from V and 2 bases from J, the junction kept 1 base outside the gene matches. CDR3 length equals 14 residues. Germline loops: CDR1 MNHEY, CDR2 SMNVEV (reference sequence). Whole-study findings and limits: Some TCR beta chains (around 160 of them) were listed as cytomegalovirus-associated.

PCR employed 60 Vbeta and 13 Jbeta primers. Generated by immunoSEQ multiplex PCR, the TCRdb table keeps only in-frame clones and is missing some. The profile shows around 150,000 clones, roughly 85% of them singletons. As concerns this clone: Its antigen is unidentified.

The rearrangement uses TRBV27 and TRBJ2-1, with TRBD2 matching 9 bases. The sequencing sample was made of PBMCs. The receptor was derived from a man in his forties or fifties in good health and CMV-seronegative. CDR3 in DNA: TGTGCCAGCAGTCTAGCGGGAACCTACAATGAGCAGTTCTTC. Translation: CASSLAGTYNEQFF.